The T cell receptor beta chain described here comes from a study of blood T cell repertoires in COVID-19 (TCRdb year 2020). The study in broad terms: Collaborator samples came from the United States, Italy and Spain and covered acute and convalescent phases of COVID-19. The material from the prospective study consisted of cDNA or gDNA derived from T cells, B-cell-depleted T cells, or PBMCs. Subjects who had been exposed to COVID-19, were actively infected with it, or had recovered from it provided the deeply sampled blood TCRbeta repertoires that made up the dataset. The repertoires were released in a freely available public database intended as a resource for research on the immune response to SARS-CoV-2. Samples were obtained from the ongoing ImmuneRACE study (first 160 participants) and from approximately 1,200 subjects provided by 6 global collaborators. Sample metadata almost always included a de-identified subject ID, COVID-19 status, age in years and sex. Where available, HLA class I and class II types were obtained from metadata supplied by the sample provider rather than from assay-based typing. General findings and caveats noted by the study authors: Clinical and demographic metadata were provided uncurated, with the amount varying by source and participant.

Enrolling through a virtual design, the prospective study's participants ranged in age from about 18 to 100 years and lived across 24 United States geographic areas. In the prospective study, cohorts were assigned on the basis of participant-reported clinical history obtained from a screening survey and a study questionnaire. ImmuneRACE Cohort 3 recovered participants were defined by two consecutive negative NP/OP PCR tests, healthcare professional clearance, or symptom resolution. In the prospective study, whole blood, serum and a nasopharyngeal or oropharyngeal swab were collected from each participant by mobile phlebotomists. Additional blood draws and questionnaires over an approximately 2-month period could optionally be provided by prospective study participants. Blood samples from the prospective study were shipped frozen or at room temperature prior to DNA extraction. TCRbeta CDR3 regions were amplified from genomic DNA by means of the immunoSEQ Assay, a bias-controlled multiplex PCR. The study's own analysis went as follows. Within the assay, amplification of reference gene primers was used to estimate how many nucleated cells each sample contained. To quantify the absolute abundance of each unique TCRbeta CDR3 rearrangement, sequence reads were collapsed and filtered. For each sample, productive Simpson clonality was calculated by taking the square root of Simpson's diversity index across productive rearrangements. The table was pulled from immuneACCESS by TCRdb, which kept in-frame rearrangements only. Such tables lose some clones; where checked, under half of the loss comes from unresolved V genes, and the rest has no known cause. The D gene and trimming were derived from the DNA, and the V and J assignments and clone size from that table. The sample yields a few hundred thousand clones; 70% to 90% were counted once. The top ten clonotypes cover 1.2% of the sample.

V is pruned by 4 bases and J by 13 bases, leaving 16 bases of the junction without a gene match. CDR1 and CDR2 are read off the germline V gene as MNHEY and SVGAGI. The CDR3 runs 15 residues from the cysteine to the phenylalanine. Only CDR3 DNA is held: 45 bases, read in frame from base 1. In the case of this clone: The specificity of this receptor is unknown. Base qualities are not recorded, but no much larger clone differs from it by a single base.

This TCR was sampled from a woman aged 18-29 years who had recovered from COVID-19. The rearrangement combines TRBV6-5 with TRBJ1-2, and 9 junctional nucleotides match TRBD1. Sample: PBMCs or T cells enriched from blood (not recorded which). This receptor carries the CDR3 CASSSNTGGAWPGTF. Here is the DNA: TGTGCCAGCAGTTCGAATACAGGGGGCGCGTGGCCAGGCACCTTC.